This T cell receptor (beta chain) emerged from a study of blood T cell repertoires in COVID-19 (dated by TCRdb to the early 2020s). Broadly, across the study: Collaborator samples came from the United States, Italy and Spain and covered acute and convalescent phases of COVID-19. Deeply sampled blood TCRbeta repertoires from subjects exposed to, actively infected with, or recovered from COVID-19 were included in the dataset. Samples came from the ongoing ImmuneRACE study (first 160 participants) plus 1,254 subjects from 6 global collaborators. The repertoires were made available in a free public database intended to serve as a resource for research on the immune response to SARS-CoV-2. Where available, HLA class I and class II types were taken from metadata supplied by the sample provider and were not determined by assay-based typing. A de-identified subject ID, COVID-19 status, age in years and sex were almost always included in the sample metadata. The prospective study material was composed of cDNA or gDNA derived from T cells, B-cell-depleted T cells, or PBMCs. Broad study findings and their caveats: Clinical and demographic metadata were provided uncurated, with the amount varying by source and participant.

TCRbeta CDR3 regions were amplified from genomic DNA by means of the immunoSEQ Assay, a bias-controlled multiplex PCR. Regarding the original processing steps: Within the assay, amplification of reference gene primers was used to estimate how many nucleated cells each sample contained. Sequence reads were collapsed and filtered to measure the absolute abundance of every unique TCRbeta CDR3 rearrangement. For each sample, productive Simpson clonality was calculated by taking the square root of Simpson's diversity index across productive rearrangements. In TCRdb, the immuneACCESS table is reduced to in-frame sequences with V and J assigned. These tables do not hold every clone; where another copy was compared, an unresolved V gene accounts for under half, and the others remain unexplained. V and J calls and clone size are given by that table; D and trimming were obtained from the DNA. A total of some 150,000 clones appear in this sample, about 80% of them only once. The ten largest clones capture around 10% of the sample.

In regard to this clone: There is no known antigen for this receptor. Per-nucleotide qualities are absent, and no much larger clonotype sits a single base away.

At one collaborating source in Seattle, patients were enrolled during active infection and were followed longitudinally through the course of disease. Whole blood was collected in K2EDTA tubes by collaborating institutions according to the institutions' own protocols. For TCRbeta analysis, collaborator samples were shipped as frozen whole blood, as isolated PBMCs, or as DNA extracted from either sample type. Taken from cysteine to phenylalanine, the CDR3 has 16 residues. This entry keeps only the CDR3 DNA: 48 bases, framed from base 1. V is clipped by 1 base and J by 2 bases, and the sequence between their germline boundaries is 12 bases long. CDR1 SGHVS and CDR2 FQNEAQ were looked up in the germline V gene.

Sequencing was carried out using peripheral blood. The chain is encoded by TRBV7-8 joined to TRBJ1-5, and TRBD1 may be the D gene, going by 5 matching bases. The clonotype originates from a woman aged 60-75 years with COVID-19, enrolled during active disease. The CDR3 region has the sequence CASSLGSGGGNQPQHF. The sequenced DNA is TGTGCCAGCAGCTTAGGTTCGGGGGGGGGCAATCAGCCCCAGCATTTT.